Reported below is one T cell receptor (beta chain). There is no known antigen for this receptor. Base quality data are lacking; no much larger clone is found one base away. CDR1 and CDR2 (SGDLS, YYNGEE) derive from the germline V gene. Measured from the cysteine to the phenylalanine, the CDR3 is 14 residues long. The only DNA kept is the CDR3, 42 bases in frame from the first base. Relative to germline, V is 0 bases shorter and J is 3 bases shorter, with 10 bases between their ends. The cohort comprised around 690 healthy bone marrow donors. All cohort members were sampled while nominally healthy, although unrecorded immune exposures were likely present. The donor was CMV seropositive and was included in the group of some 290 seropositive cohort members. Each donor provided a peripheral blood sample, and peripheral blood mononuclear cells were used for TCR beta sequencing. The Qiagen DNeasy Blood Extraction Kit was used to extract genomic DNA from the blood cell samples.

The data originate from a study of cytomegalovirus exposure and HLA in healthy donors (dated by TCRdb to about 2017). For the wider study: An earlier analysis of roughly 500 of the donors reported approximately 300 Gb of sequence data and about 100 million unique TCR beta sequences from 190 million or so T cells. Rather than using new phenotypic data, the later analysis identified candidate immune exposures from TCR beta sequences and from how often those sequences occurred across donors. Among around 400 genotyped donors of the cohort, an average of around 240,000 unique TCR beta nucleotide sequences was sequenced per donor, of which about 19% were non-productive. Every repertoire in the discovery cohort had been generated on one and the same sequencing platform. The study aimed to test whether signatures of past pathogen exposure could be identified by cataloging public T cell receptors. Roughly 300 gigabases of sequencing data and around 90 million unique TCR sequences made up an early release that covered 500 to 650 HLA-typed donors. To decide whether each TCR beta V gene segment behaved as functional or pseudogenic, an earlier analysis of some 600 of the donors relied on high-throughput TCR beta sequencing. The T cell repertoires of 666 subjects were profiled by immunosequencing and related to cytomegalovirus serostatus. In a later analysis, previously published TCR beta repertoires from hundreds of donors were re-analyzed and high-resolution HLA genotyping was added so that TCR occurrence patterns could be studied. The number of typed donors differed by locus: about 620-630 for A, B, C, DRB1 and DQB1; approximately 540 for DQA1; roughly 600 for DPA1; and approximately 450 for DPB1. Of the roughly 400 genotyped donors, around 81% fell in the genetic ancestry cluster associated with self-reported Caucasian donors. Four or five DR-DQ haplotypes were handled as single units for association and clustering, since linkage in the cohort was strong. Donor age, sex, ethnicity and CMV serostatus were collected together with the repertoire data. Genome-wide SNP genotypes for about 60% of the roughly 670 donors were used in a later genetic analysis, which treated that subset as a discovery cohort. HLA typing covered class I and class II loci at four-digit resolution. Besides the first cohort of more than 650 subjects, a separate validation cohort made up of roughly 120 different subjects was used. To predict cytomegalovirus infection status, the study combined high-throughput TCR immunosequencing, statistical association of individual TCRs with disease status, and machine learning.

What the research found in general, with its limitations: A cluster of highly shared sequence variants was judged likely to represent a technical artifact of the sequencing pipeline. Compared with the 666-donor mean, donors in an Asian-associated ancestry cluster had fewer N-insertions in productive TCRs, according to a later genetic analysis. In vitro tests confirmed that three of the cytomegalovirus-associated TCR beta chains recognize cytomegalovirus antigens. Strong co-occurrence of HLA alleles, especially DR and DQ, made assigning TCR associations to individual alleles difficult. Because some donors lacked HLA typing at each locus, the association tests relied only on the typed subset. In this cohort, only TCR beta chains were sequenced, and detectable features were limited by the absence of alpha or paired-chain data. A further reported finding was that TCR beta sequences accurately predicted the HLA-A and HLA-B alleles for most subjects in the first cohort. In a later analysis, most CMV-associated TCR beta chains were found to appear HLA-restricted, with HLA associations seemingly driven largely by CMV exposure. According to the authors, the approach could potentially be generalized to other disease states and immunological phenotypes. The only immune exposure information available for the cohort was CMV serostatus. Compared with equally common non-associated chains, HLA-associated TCR beta chains in a later analysis were more clonally expanded and had lower generation probabilities. The study gave a list of about 150 TCR beta chains associated with cytomegalovirus. Correlated functional status among segregating V segments might be attributable to linkage disequilibrium, but an unknown experimental factor could not be ruled out. An earlier analysis of around 500 of the donors showed that most TCR beta V segments appeared in productive rearrangements either about 87% or about 30% of the time, which broadly matched IMGT annotations. The classifier was reported to diagnose cytomegalovirus status with high specificity and sensitivity in both the original cohort and the validation cohort. In a later analysis, the rate of TCR association differed among HLA loci, with DRB1 alleles having the most associated TCRs and HLA-C alleles having the fewest. Some IMGT-functional V segments, including TRBV6-2 and TRBV6-3, could not be distinguished by the 87-base-pair reads and were therefore excluded. Several of the top co-occurrence clusters appeared to be linked to parvovirus B19, influenza, CMV and Epstein-Barr virus, according to a later analysis. Most TCR sequences were observed very rarely across donors, whereas some public TCRs were present in many individuals. A later genetic analysis associated a missense DCLRE1C variant with V-gene and J-gene trimming of TCR beta chains, and an independent cohort replicated the association. A later analysis associated some 17,000 TCR beta sequences with specific HLA alleles at a false discovery rate of 0.05. Presence/absence analyses assumed roughly uniform sequencing depth across donors, an assumption that may not hold. Some 16 rarely observed V segments, including chromosome 9 orphons, were excluded from the earlier analysis of a few hundred of the donors because counts were too low.

The method was the immunoSEQ multiplex PCR assay. For the multiplex PCR, a mixture combining 60 forward primers for TCR Vbeta segments and 13 reverse primers for TCR Jbeta segments was used. A multiplex PCR assay on genomic DNA amplified the CDR3 region of rearranged TCR beta genes. The Illumina HiSeq System was used to sequence the amplified TCR beta libraries as 87-base-pair reads. Processing in the source paper ran as follows. Across the 600 to 700 repertoires, a later analysis counted about 81 million unique TCR beta chains, 9.5 million to 12 million of which were shared by at least two donors. Raw reads were error-corrected and collapsed into unique sequences by a nearest-neighbor algorithm in which closely related sequences were merged to remove PCR and sequencing errors. To assign V, D and J gene segments, CDR3 sequences were aligned to IMGT reference sequences. For a sequence to be retained, a match of at least six nucleotides was required to both a V gene segment and a J gene segment. A rearrangement counted as productive if the CDR3 had no stop codons and remained in frame with V and J, and every other rearrangement counted as non-productive. Following IMGT convention, CDR3 was defined as the stretch from the second conserved V-encoded cysteine up to the conserved J-encoded phenylalanine. Sequences without an unambiguous match to a single V gene segment were excluded from the earlier analysis of about 640 of the donors. In an earlier analysis of 450 to 750 of the donors, a V segment was called functional when productive rearrangements were above 56.7%, and segregating when the standard deviation between donors exceeded 5%. A statistical classification framework was built to diagnose cytomegalovirus status from the catalog of TCR beta chain sequences. V and J gene assignment, in a later analysis, came from comparing TCR nucleotide sequences with IMGT/GENE-DB human TR gene sequences. The TCRdist pipeline was used in a later analysis to assign CDR3 sequences and most-parsimonious VDJ recombination scenarios. A later analysis defined each TCR beta chain by its CDR3 amino acid sequence plus V-gene family, and excluded reads lacking a unique V-gene family. As a way to deal with suspected cross-contamination and a sequencing artifact, a later analysis dropped under 600 nucleotide sequences that were highly shared and had low generation probability. In a later analysis, a clonal expansion index for each public chain was calculated from normalized within-repertoire ranks of inferred template counts. In a later analysis, generation probabilities were computed using a VDJ recombination model fitted to out-of-frame rearrangements, and the results were checked against IGoR. A later analysis scored TCR-TCR, TCR-HLA and TCR-CMV co-occurrence with hypergeometric tests, applying a repertoire-size bias correction to TCR pairs. False discovery rates were estimated in a later analysis by permuting HLA or CMV assignments 20 times. In a later analysis, co-occurring TCRs were grouped using DBSCAN, and TCRdist sequence similarity was added for clustering within HLA-allele-positive subsets. For co-occurrence clustering, repertoires with fewer than 30,000 or more than 120,000 public chains were excluded, along with five or six repertoires with anomalous nucleotide sharing. Sourced from immuneACCESS, this table was stored by TCRdb with only in-frame sequences that have V and J called. A share of the clones is absent; for the studies checked, an unresolved V gene accounts for under half, and the remainder has no known explanation. V, J and clone size derive from that table, while D and trimming were established from the DNA sequence. This sample is represented by 150,000 to 200,000 clones; 65% to 70% of them were singletons. 3.5% to 5.5% of the sample rests with the top ten.

The sequencing sample was made of PBMCs. The source is a woman under 30 in good health and CMV-seropositive. The chain joins TRBV9 to TRBJ2-7, and the D gene may be TRBD2, 5 bases matching. The CDR3 protein is CASSVEGVSYEQYF. The DNA reads TGTGCCAGCAGCGTAGAGGGAGTGAGCTACGAGCAGTACTTC.